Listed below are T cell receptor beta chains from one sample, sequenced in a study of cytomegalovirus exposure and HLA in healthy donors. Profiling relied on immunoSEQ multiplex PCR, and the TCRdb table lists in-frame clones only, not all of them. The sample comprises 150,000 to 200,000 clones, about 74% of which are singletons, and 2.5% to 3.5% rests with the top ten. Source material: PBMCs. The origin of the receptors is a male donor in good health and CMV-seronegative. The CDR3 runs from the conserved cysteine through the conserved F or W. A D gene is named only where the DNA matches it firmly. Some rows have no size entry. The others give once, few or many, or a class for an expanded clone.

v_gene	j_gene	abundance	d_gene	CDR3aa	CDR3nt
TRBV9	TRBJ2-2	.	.	CASSVDTYTGELFF	TGTGCCAGCAGCGTAGACACCTACACCGGGGAGCTGTTTTTT
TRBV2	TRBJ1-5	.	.	CASKRFGPQHF	TGTGCCAGCAAGCGTTTCGGGCCCCAGCATTTT
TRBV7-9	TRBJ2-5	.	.	CASSSPDSGETQYF	TGTGCCAGCAGCTCCCCGGACAGTGGAGAGACCCAGTACTTC
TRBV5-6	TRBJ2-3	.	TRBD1	CASSLGGPSTDTQYF	TGTGCCAGCAGCCTAGGGGGCCCCTCCACAGATACGCAGTATTTT
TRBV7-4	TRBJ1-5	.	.	CASSLGALLQGQPQHF	TGTGCCAGCAGCTTAGGGGCGTTGTTACAGGGACAGCCCCAGCATTTT
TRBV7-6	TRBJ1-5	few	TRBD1	CASSPQTGARNQPQHF	TGTGCCAGCAGCCCGCAGACAGGGGCGCGCAATCAGCCCCAGCATTTT
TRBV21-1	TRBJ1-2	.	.	CASLLRQERNYGYTF	TGTGCCAGCCTACTCCGACAGGAACGAAACTATGGCTACACCTTC
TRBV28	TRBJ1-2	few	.	CASSLYPPPEINYGYTF	TGTGCCAGCAGTTTATATCCGCCGCCAGAAATAAACTATGGCTACACCTTC
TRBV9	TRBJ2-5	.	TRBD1	CASSSSGQGFSEQYF	TGTGCCAGCAGCTCGTCGGGACAGGGGTTTTCGGAGCAGTACTTC
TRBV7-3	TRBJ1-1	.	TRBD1	CASSRTGEDTEAFF	TGTGCCAGCAGTCGGACAGGGGAAGACACTGAAGCTTTCTTT
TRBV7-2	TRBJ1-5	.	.	CASSSTSAGTSGGNQPQHF	TGTGCCAGCAGCTCCACCTCGGCCGGGACATCAGGGGGCAATCAGCCCCAGCATTTT
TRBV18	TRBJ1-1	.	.	CASSPQTGNTEAFF	TGTGCCAGCTCACCCCAGACAGGAAACACTGAAGCTTTCTTT
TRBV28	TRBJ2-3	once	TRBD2	CASSLGTSGRADTDTQYF	TGTGCCAGCTCTTTGGGGACTAGCGGGAGGGCCGACACAGATACGCAGTATTTT
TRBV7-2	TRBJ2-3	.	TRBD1	CASSSGQGFPDTQYF	TGTGCCAGCAGCTCCGGACAGGGTTTTCCTGATACGCAGTATTTT
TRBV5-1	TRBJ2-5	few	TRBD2	CASSPTSGSQETQYF	TGCGCCAGCAGCCCTACTAGCGGGAGTCAAGAGACCCAGTACTTC
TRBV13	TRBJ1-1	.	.	CASSLGGNTEAFF	TGTGCCAGCAGCCTCGGGGGGAACACTGAAGCTTTCTTT
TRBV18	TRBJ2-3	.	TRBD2	CASSPLMNVAGERRNTDTQYF	TGTGCCAGCTCACCCTTAATGAACGTAGCGGGAGAACGGCGAAACACAGATACGCAGTATTTT
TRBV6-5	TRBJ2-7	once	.	CASSYSYRDEQYF	TGTGCCAGCAGTTACTCCTACAGGGACGAGCAGTACTTC
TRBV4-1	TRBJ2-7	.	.	CASSRLTGYEQYF	TGCGCCAGCAGCCGACTGACAGGATACGAGCAGTACTTC
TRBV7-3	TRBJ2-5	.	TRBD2	CASSSGLAGVETQYF	TGTGCCAGCAGCTCGGGACTAGCGGGGGTAGAGACCCAGTACTTC
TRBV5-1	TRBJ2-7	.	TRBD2	CASSFGGTSAYEQYF	TGCGCCAGCAGCTTCGGGGGGACTAGCGCCTACGAGCAGTACTTC
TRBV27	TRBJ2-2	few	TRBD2	CASSLSPGLGTGELFF	TGTGCCAGCAGTTTGTCACCGGGACTAGGTACCGGGGAGCTGTTTTTT
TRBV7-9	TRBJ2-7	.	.	CASSLGLSQKQYF	TGTGCCAGCAGCCTTGGACTCAGTCAAAAGCAGTACTTC
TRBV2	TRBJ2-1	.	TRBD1	CASRPRDRGQWAYNEQFF	TGTGCCAGCAGGCCCCGGGACAGGGGCCAGTGGGCCTACAATGAGCAGTTCTTC
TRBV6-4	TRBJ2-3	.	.	CASSGSGDTQYF	TGTGCCAGCAGTGGAAGCGGAGATACGCAGTATTTT
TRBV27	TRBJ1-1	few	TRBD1	CASSPTGITEAFF	TGTGCCAGCAGCCCGACAGGGATCACTGAAGCTTTCTTT
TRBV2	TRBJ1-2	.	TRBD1	CASSQGANYGYTF	TGTGCCAGCAGCCAGGGGGCGAACTATGGCTACACCTTC
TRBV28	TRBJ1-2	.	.	CASTKQGGYNYGYTF	TGTGCCAGCACTAAACAGGGCGGGTATAACTATGGCTACACCTTC
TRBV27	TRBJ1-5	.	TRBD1	CASSRTGGNEPQHF	TGTGCCAGCAGCAGGACAGGGGGCAATGAGCCCCAGCATTTT
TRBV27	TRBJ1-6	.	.	CASSGNQGIYNSPLHF	TGTGCCAGCAGTGGGAATCAGGGGATCTATAATTCACCCCTCCACTTT
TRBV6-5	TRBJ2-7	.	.	CASSGRQDLEQYF	TGTGCCAGCAGTGGCAGACAGGATTTGGAGCAGTACTTC
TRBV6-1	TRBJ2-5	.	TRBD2	CASSPPLAGQETQYF	TGTGCCAGCAGTCCCCCACTAGCGGGCCAAGAGACCCAGTACTTC
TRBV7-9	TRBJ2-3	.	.	CASSLRVDTQYF	TGTGCCAGCAGCTTAAGAGTAGATACGCAGTATTTT
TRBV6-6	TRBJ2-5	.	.	CASSPALSEGRETQYF	TGTGCCAGCAGTCCGGCGTTGTCGGAGGGCCGGGAGACCCAGTACTTC
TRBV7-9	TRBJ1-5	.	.	CASSPLGDQPQHF	TGTGCCAGCAGCCCTCTCGGGGATCAGCCCCAGCATTTT
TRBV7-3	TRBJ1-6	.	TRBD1	CASSLRGQGANNSPLHF	TGTGCCAGCAGCTTACGGGGACAGGGGGCGAATAATTCACCCCTCCACTTT
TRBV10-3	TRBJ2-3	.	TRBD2	CAISAGLAGGQDTQYF	TGTGCCATCAGTGCTGGACTAGCGGGGGGGCAAGATACGCAGTATTTT
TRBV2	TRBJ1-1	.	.	CASSELANTEAFF	TGTGCCAGCAGTGAGTTGGCCAACACTGAAGCTTTCTTT
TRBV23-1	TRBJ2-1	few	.	CASTYRRTPDNEQFF	TGCGCCAGCACATACAGGCGGACCCCTGACAATGAGCAGTTCTTC
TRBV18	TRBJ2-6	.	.	CASSPRSVGASSGANVLTF	TGTGCCAGCTCACCCCGGAGTGTAGGGGCCAGCTCTGGGGCCAACGTCCTGACTTTC
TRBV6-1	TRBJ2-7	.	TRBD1	CASSGGQGFGEQYF	TGTGCCAGCAGTGGTGGACAGGGTTTCGGGGAGCAGTACTTC